The T cell receptor (beta chain) described here comes from a study of CD8 T cells in Susac syndrome. General study results and limits: The study's TCR sequencing and HLA analysis drew on a certain number of individuals. That number was acknowledged as relatively small.

The CDR3 runs to 14 residues. Germline-derived CDR1 and CDR2 are SNHLY and FYNNEI. The V gene end was trimmed by 8 bases and the J gene end by 3 bases; junction bases not matched to a gene: 8. cDNA came from about 0.5 to 1 ug RNA primed by random hexamers. From the immunoSEQ multiplex PCR reads, TCRdb called clonotypes with MiXCR, one entry per CDR3 protein. The sample includes 140,000 or so distinct CDR3 sequences, 94% of them seen just once. About this clonotype: Its antigen is not identified.

Sequencing of TCR beta was performed on blood CD8+ and CD4+ T cells. Isolation of CD8+ and CD4+ T cells was performed negatively, whereas enrichment of TEMRA cells was done by FACS. The sample consisted of CD4+ T cells from PBMCs. The rearrangement joins TRBV2 to TRBJ2-5; 8 nucleotides agree with TRBD2. This TCR was recovered from a human donor in good health. The CDR3 spells CASGDLLAEETQYF. CDR3 bases: TGTGCCAGCGGGGACCTACTAGCGGAAGAGACCCAGTACTTC.